These 19 T cell receptor beta chains share one sample of origin, sequenced in a study of blood T cell repertoires in COVID-19. Libraries were prepared by immunoSEQ multiplex PCR; TCRdb keeps only in-frame clonotypes and omits some of them. The data hold roughly 230,000 clones, with approximately 83% observed a single time. Sample: peripheral blood. These receptors were obtained from a human donor in a cohort sampled during active COVID-19.

The chain uses TRBV6-2 or TRBV6-3 and TRBJ2-1; D might be TRBD2 (5 bases). V lost 5 bases, J lost 9 bases, and 11 bases lay in between. This CDR3 spans 12 amino acids. In germline, CDR1 is MNHEY, CDR2 SVGEGT. CDR3 coding DNA: TGTGCCAGCAGTCTAGTGGCGGGTGAGCAGTTCTTC. It translates to CASSLVAGEQFF.

V gene TRBV4-1 combines with J gene TRBJ2-3; unclear D gene. The V and J ends lost 6 bases and 4 bases respectively, with 14 bases between them. The length of the CDR3 is 14 residues. Germline V gene lookup returns CDR1 MGHRA and CDR2 YSYEKL. For the CDR3, the DNA is TGCGCCAGCAGTTCTCTTAGTCAGGCAGATACGCAGTATTTT. Its protein product is CASSSLSQADTQYF.

The chain has TRBV19 and TRBJ1-4; D ambiguous. The germline CDR1 and CDR2 sequences are LNHDA and SQIVND (reference sequence). Trimming removed 8 bases from V and 5 bases from J, with 15 bases in between. The CDR3 length is 14 residues. The CDR3 reads CASGRGVKNEKLFF. CDR3 sequence (DNA): TGTGCCAGTGGCCGCGGGGTGAAGAATGAAAAACTGTTTTTT.

As to this clone: An end of the junction does not agree with germline; a read error may underlie this. The rearrangement joins TRBV5-3 to TRBJ1-6; no firm D call. TRBV5-3 is known as an ORF, though its function is uncertain. This CDR3 has 9 residues. The CDR3 DNA reads as TGTGCCAGAAGCCCGCGGGCCCTATTT. Translating gives CARSPRALF.

V usage is TRBV9 and J usage is TRBJ2-3; possibly TRBD2 for D (6 bases). Between the trimmed V and J ends, which lost 0 bases and 1 base, there was a span of 9 bases. Germline V gene sequence: CDR1 SGDLS, CDR2 YYNGEE. The CDR3 has 15 residues. The CDR3 loop is CASSVGGGRTDTQYF. The DNA of the CDR3 is TGTGCCAGCAGCGTAGGAGGAGGGCGCACAGATACGCAGTATTTT.

The chain uses TRBV7-3 and TRBJ2-4; D might be TRBD1 (6 bases). CDR3 size: 13 residues. V shed 8 bases and J shed 5 bases, with 13 bases lying between them. CDR1 and CDR2 (germline): SGHTA, FQGTGA. The CDR3, as DNA: TGTGCCAGCGCAACAGGGTCGGAAAACATTCAGTACTTC. Its protein product is CASATGSENIQYF.

The chain has TRBV6-5 and TRBJ1-2, with D possibly TRBD1 on 5 matching bases. Per germline, CDR1 MNHEY and CDR2 SVGAGI. Trimming cost V 3 bases and J 7 bases, with 15 bases left between them. The CDR3 is 14 amino acids. For the CDR3, the DNA is TGTGCCAGCAGTTATCTCTTGGAGGGGTCTGGCTACACCTTC. This sequence encodes CASSYLLEGSGYTF.

The rearrangement uses TRBV24-1 and TRBJ2-1, with D unresolved. The V gene's germline CDR1 is KGHDR and CDR2 SFDVKD. The V and J ends lost 4 bases and 5 bases respectively, with 8 bases between them. The CDR3 totals 13 residues. The CDR3 is CATSEAENNEQFF. The CDR3 DNA sequence: TGTGCCACCAGTGAGGCGGAAAACAATGAGCAGTTCTTC.

This clone has more than one count but fewer than ten. The chain is built from TRBV10-1 and TRBJ2-5, with TRBD1 as a possible D gene (5 bases). V shed 3 bases and J shed 9 bases, with 14 bases lying between them. Looked up from germline, CDR1 is WNHNN and CDR2 is SYGVQD (reference sequence). The CDR3 spans 13 residues. Here the CDR3 reads CASSEQATSAQYF. In nucleotides, the CDR3 is TGCGCCAGCAGTGAACAGGCCACATCGGCCCAGTACTTC.

This chain connects TRBV27 to TRBJ1-2; 9 bases agree with TRBD1. The V segment lost 5 bases and the J segment 11 bases; nucleotides outside the gene matches: 6. From germline, CDR1 is MNHEY and CDR2 SMNVEV (reference sequence). The CDR3 is 12 residues long. The CDR3 DNA is TGTGCCAGCAGTACTACGACAGGGGGGTACACCTTC. Translating gives CASSTTTGGYTF.

The gene calls are TRBV6-5 and TRBJ2-7; D might be TRBD2 (6 bases). Trimming left V 0 bases short and J 5 bases short, with 14 bases between. CDR1 is MNHEY and CDR2 is SVGAGI in the germline V gene. This CDR3 spans 15 amino acids. CDR3 sequence: CASSYSADGTHEQYF. CDR3 DNA: TGTGCCAGCAGTTACTCGGCAGATGGGACTCACGAGCAGTACTTC.

The genes are TRBV5-1 and TRBJ2-1; 15 nucleotides line up with TRBD2. The germline CDR1 and CDR2 sequences are SGHRS and YFSETQ. The CDR3 has 19 amino acids. J lost 0 bases, V lost 7 bases, and 11 bases had no gene match. The CDR3 loop is CASGGAGTSGGHSYNEQFF. In DNA, the CDR3 is TGCGCCAGCGGAGGGGCCGGGACTAGCGGGGGGCACTCCTACAATGAGCAGTTCTTC.

This chain links TRBV5-1 with TRBJ2-2; perhaps TRBD2 as D (7 bases). V lost 4 bases and J lost 5, with 24 bases in between. This CDR3 has 18 amino acids. Looked up from germline, CDR1 is SGHRS and CDR2 is YFSETQ. CDR3 residues: CASSARLSRGGQTGELFF. The DNA of the CDR3 is TGCGCCAGCAGCGCTCGCCTGAGTAGGGGGGGCCAGACCGGGGAGCTGTTTTTT.

The rearrangement uses TRBV6-2 or TRBV6-3 and TRBJ1-1; 7 nucleotides agree with TRBD1. Germline CDR1 reads MNHEY; CDR2 reads SVGEGT. CDR3 size: 13 residues. Trimming took 5 bases from V and 10 from J; bases not matched to a gene: 10. This CDR3 is CASSPRRGLGAFF. The CDR3 DNA sequence: TGTGCCAGCAGTCCCCGCAGGGGGTTAGGAGCTTTCTTT.

The chain has TRBV3-1 (or the pseudogene TRBV3-2) and TRBJ1-6; tentatively, D is TRBD1 (5 bases). Germline CDR1 is LGHDT and CDR2 is YNNKEL (reference sequence). Trimming shortened V by 8 bases and J by 9 bases, and 17 bases separated the two germline ends. CDR3 size: 14 residues. The CDR3 sequence: CASGRESTTSPLHF. The CDR3 DNA follows: TGTGCCAGCGGCAGGGAATCTACCACTTCACCCCTCCACTTT.

The chain recombines TRBV12-3 or TRBV12-4 with TRBJ2-5, with D possibly TRBD2 on 6 matching bases. V shed 6 bases and J shed 5 bases, with 13 bases lying between them. The CDR3 loop spans 13 amino acids. CDR3 nucleotide sequence: TGTGCCAGCAGCACTTCCGGAGGGGAGACCCAGTACTTC. This encodes CASSTSGGETQYF.

This chain joins TRBV15 and TRBJ1-6, with TRBD1 matching 7 bases. The CDR3 extends over 15 amino acids. V dropped 3 bases and J dropped 6; count of bases not matched to a gene: 5. The germline V gene has CDR1 LNHNV and CDR2 YYDKDF (reference sequence). The CDR3: CATSSPGQINSPLHF. The CDR3 DNA reads as TGTGCCACCAGCAGTCCGGGACAGATTAATTCACCCCTCCACTTT.

CDR3 region: CSALGTSEQYF. CDR3 bases: TGCAGTGCCCTAGGGACTAGCGAGCAGTACTTC. V and J are TRBV20-1 and TRBJ2-7; 8 nucleotides line up with TRBD2. V was clipped by 6 bases and J by 6 bases; unmatched bases: 4. CDR3 size: 11 residues. Germline V CDR1 and CDR2: DFQATT, SNEGSKA (reference sequence).

The chain carries TRBV10-3 and TRBJ1-1; no clear D. This CDR3 spans 17 amino acids. The germline V and J ends were trimmed by 6 bases and 4 bases, with 24 bases remaining between them. Germline V gene data show CDR1 as ENHRY and CDR2 as SYGVKD. In nucleotides, the CDR3 is TGTGCCATCAGCCATTCCGGGAGTGGAGGGTCCCGCACTGAAGCTTTCTTT. Its translation is CAISHSGSGGSRTEAFF.